The 20 T cell receptor beta chains in this list originate from one sample, sequenced in a study of identical twins. TCRdb reanalysed the 5' RACE reads using MiXCR and keeps one entry per CDR3 protein. This table has just over 500,000 distinct CDR3 sequences, roughly 21% appearing once. The sample also formed part of further work on T cells expressing NK-cell markers.

Sequenced input: CD4+ T cells sorted from blood. The source of these receptors is a young woman in good health.

This clonotype was detected only a few times. The rearrangement uses TRBV10-2 and TRBJ2-1; 7 bases agree with TRBD2. This CDR3 is 17 amino acids long. J was trimmed by 8 bases and V by 5 bases; bases with no gene match: 18. CDR1 WSHSY and CDR2 SAAADI come from the germline V gene. The CDR3 region has the DNA TGCGCCAGCAGTCGAACGGGGGGTCTAGGGCAATGGCATGAGCAGTTCTTC. This translates into CASSRTGGLGQWHEQFF.

This sequence joins TRBV29-1 and TRBJ1-1; perhaps TRBD1 as D (6 bases). This CDR3 has 15 residues. Germline loops: CDR1 SQVTM, CDR2 ANQGSEA. V lost 1 base and J lost 2, with 14 bases in between. CDR3: CSVEGRQAANTEAFF. CDR3 DNA sequence: TGCAGCGTTGAAGGAAGACAGGCGGCTAACACTGAAGCTTTCTTT.

This rearrangement joins TRBV10-3 to TRBJ2-1; a possible D gene is TRBD2 (5 bases). There are 18 residues in the CDR3. The germline gives CDR1 ENHRY, CDR2 SYGVKD. The V gene lost 6 bases and the J gene lost 8 bases, with 29 bases spanning the gap. The DNA of the CDR3 is TGTGCCATCAGGGCCAAGGGTATATTCGAGGGAGTAGCCCATGAGCAGTTCTTC. As protein: CAIRAKGIFEGVAHEQFF.

The gene calls are TRBV11-1 and TRBJ2-3; 14 bases are a match to TRBD2. This CDR3 is built from 18 residues. After removal of 0 bases from V and 2 bases from J, the junction contained 4 bases not matched to a gene. CDR1 is SGHAT and CDR2 is FQDESV in the germline V gene (reference sequence). The CDR3 DNA sequence: TGTGCCAGCAGCTTAGCCCGGACTAGCGGGGGGAACACAGATACGCAGTATTTT. Its protein is CASSLARTSGGNTDTQYF. Using reference TRBV11-1 and TRBJ2-3 for the parts outside the CDR3, the full variable domain is EAEVAQSPRYKITEKSQAVAFWCDPISGHATLYWYRQILGQGPELLVQFQDESVVDDSQLPKDRFSAERLKGVDSTLKIQPAELGDSAMYLCASSLARTSGGNTDTQYFGPGTRLTVL.

V and J are TRBV29-1 and TRBJ2-7; D ambiguous. The CDR3 extends over 14 amino acids. Germline V CDR1 and CDR2: SQVTM, ANQGSEA. Trimming took off 6 bases at V and 1 base at J, with 16 bases between the two ends. Written as DNA, the CDR3 is TGCAGCGTATCCATAGGCCACTTTTCCTACGAGCAGTACTTC. Amino acid sequence: CSVSIGHFSYEQYF.

With regard to this clonotype: This may be a read error: a much more frequent sequence differs by one nucleotide. The chain has TRBV12-3 or TRBV12-4 and TRBJ2-3; 11 positions agree with TRBD2. J lost 2 bases, V lost 5 bases, and 6 bases had no gene match. The CDR3 length is 16 residues. The CDR3 spells CASSIRLAGFTDTQYF. CDR3 nucleotide sequence: TGTGCCAGCAGTATCCGACTAGCGGGGTTCACAGATACGCAGTATTTT.

This clonotype was recorded many times. The CDR3 DNA is TGCGCCAGCAGGGGATGGACTAGCGGCTCGACGGCATACAATGAGCAGTTCTTC. Translation gives CASRGWTSGSTAYNEQFF. V and J are TRBV5-1 and TRBJ2-1; 10 positions match TRBD2. This CDR3 spans 18 amino acids. Trimming at V came to 5 bases and at J to 4 bases, leaving 15 bases not matched to a gene. Germline assignment: CDR1 SGHRS and CDR2 YFSETQ.

V and J are TRBV7-2 and TRBJ2-3; the D gene is possibly TRBD2 (5 bases). This CDR3 has 14 amino acids. Germline assignment: CDR1 SGHTA and CDR2 FQGNSA. V was cut by 5 bases and J by 3 bases, with 12 bases left in between. The CDR3, as DNA: TGTGCCAGCAGCCCAGCGGTACGGACAGATACGCAGTATTTT. This sequence encodes CASSPAVRTDTQYF.

This clonotype showed up just a few times. CDR3 amino acids: CASSQGSGRTQYF. The DNA of the CDR3 is TGCGCCAGCAGCCAAGGCTCCGGAAGGACCCAGTACTTC. The rearrangement joins TRBV4-1 to TRBJ2-5; D is unresolved. CDR1 is MGHRA, CDR2 YSYEKL, per germline. V shed 1 base and J shed 7 bases, with 10 bases lying between them. This CDR3 has 13 amino acids.

This clonotype was recorded many times. The genes are TRBV5-1 and TRBJ2-1, with 10 nucleotides matching TRBD1. Looked up from germline, CDR1 is SGHRS and CDR2 is YFSETQ. This CDR3 has 13 amino acids. V lost 7 bases to trimming and J lost 6 bases; unmatched junction nucleotides: 4. The CDR3 bases are TGCGCCAGCTCGGGACAGGGGAGCAATGAGCAGTTCTTC. Residues: CASSGQGSNEQFF.

This clonotype has a handful of counts. The V and J genes are TRBV28 and TRBJ1-1; 7 bases are shared with TRBD1. Germline V CDR1 and CDR2: MDHEN, SYDVKM. There are 14 residues in the CDR3. The V gene end was trimmed by 6 bases and the J gene end by 1 base; junction bases not matched to a gene: 5. This CDR3 is CASSSPGGNTEAFF. The CDR3 coding sequence is TGTGCCAGCAGCTCCCCAGGGGGGAACACTGAAGCTTTCTTT.

The chain uses TRBV7-2 and TRBJ2-5; D gene ambiguous. There are 16 residues in the CDR3. The germline V gene has CDR1 SGHTA and CDR2 FQGNSA. Trimming stripped 2 bases from V and 5 bases from J, with 18 bases between. The CDR3 sequence is CASSLFVLGLGETQYF. CDR3 sequence (DNA): TGTGCCAGCAGCTTATTCGTTCTAGGGTTAGGGGAGACCCAGTACTTC.

A few counts support this clonotype. The genes are TRBV2 and TRBJ2-5; D is perhaps TRBD1 or TRBD2 (5 bases each). Germline-derived CDR1 and CDR2 are SNHLY and FYNNEI. This CDR3 is 12 amino acids long. Between the trimmed V and J ends, which lost 4 bases and 4 bases, there was a span of 7 bases. CDR3 in amino acids: CASSGGIETQYF. The DNA of the CDR3 is TGTGCCAGCAGTGGGGGGATAGAGACCCAGTACTTC.

The chain employs TRBV5-1 and TRBJ2-7, with TRBD2 as a possible D gene (5 bases). CDR1 is SGHRS and CDR2 is YFSETQ in the germline V gene. This CDR3 contains 14 residues. Trimming took off 3 bases at V and 0 bases at J, with 10 bases between the two ends. CDR3 sequence: CASSSRGTSYEQYF. CDR3 coding DNA: TGCGCCAGCAGCTCCCGGGGTACCTCCTACGAGCAGTACTTC.

This clonotype was counted many times. The chain has TRBV20-1 and TRBJ2-3, with D perhaps assigned TRBD1 or TRBD2 (5 bases each). The CDR3 has 13 amino acids. Germline CDR1 reads DFQATT; CDR2 reads SNEGSKA (reference sequence). V was clipped by 5 bases and J by 6 bases, with 15 bases between them. The CDR3 protein is CSARDPTEDTQYF. In DNA, the CDR3 is TGCAGTGCTCGGGACCCAACTGAGGATACGCAGTATTTT.

This clonotype has just a few counts. The chain has TRBV7-9 and TRBJ1-1; the D is unclear. CDR3 length: 14 amino acids. Germline V gene data show CDR1 as SEHNR and CDR2 as FQNEAQ (reference sequence). With 5 bases removed from V and 1 base from J, the gap between germline ends came to 11 bases. CDR3 nucleotides: TGTGCCAGCAGCCGTCCAGAACCGAACACTGAAGCTTTCTTT. Its translation: CASSRPEPNTEAFF.

This rearrangement joins TRBV29-1 to TRBJ2-5, with D tentatively TRBD2 (6 bases). Germline loops: CDR1 SQVTM, CDR2 ANQGSEA. V was clipped by 0 bases and J by 4 bases, with 9 bases between them. The CDR3 totals 13 residues. CDR3 sequence (DNA): TGCAGCGTTGAAGATCCGGGGGTAGAGACCCAGTACTTC. Its translation is CSVEDPGVETQYF.

This chain links TRBV20-1 with TRBJ2-1; 16 nucleotides match TRBD2. The V gene's germline CDR1 is DFQATT and CDR2 SNEGSKA (reference sequence). V gave up 3 bases and J gave up 9 bases; unmatched junction bases: 11. The CDR3 consists of 17 residues. The DNA for the CDR3 is TGCAGTGCTAGGGGACTAGCGGGGGGGCCCCATCATCGTGAGCAGTTCTTC. Translated, it gives CSARGLAGGPHHREQFF.

This clonotype was recorded at least ten times. J is TRBJ2-3 and V is TRBV11-2; D gene unclear. The CDR3 runs to 13 residues. Germline loops: CDR1 SGHAT, CDR2 FQNNGV. Trimming took off 2 bases at V and 3 bases at J, with 6 bases between the two ends. CDR3 bases: TGTGCCAGCAGCTTACACAGAACAGATACGCAGTATTTT. Translated: CASSLHRTDTQYF.

This clonotype occurred a few times. The V gene is TRBV7-9, the J gene TRBJ2-4, with D tentatively TRBD1 or TRBD2 (5 bases each). The V end was cut by 2 bases, the J end by 9 bases, with 14 bases between. The CDR3 is 14 amino acids. Germline CDR1 is SEHNR and CDR2 is FQNEAQ (reference sequence). The CDR3 sequence: CASSLLTEGSIQYF. The CDR3 nucleotides are TGTGCCAGCAGCTTACTAACCGAGGGGAGCATTCAGTACTTC.